The next 8 T cell receptor beta chains were all read from a single sample in a study of beta chain features in type 1 diabetes. The authors reverse transcribed all of the isolated RNA, so sequencing captured expressed TCRB transcripts. Assay: immunoSEQ multiplex PCR; the TCRdb copy retains only in-frame clones and omits some. The sample has approximately 120,000 clones; roughly 40% are singletons. The sequencing input was stem cell memory CD4+ T cells from blood. Source of these receptors: a woman under 30 in good health.

This chain connects TRBV11-2 to TRBJ2-3; D unclear. Germline CDR1 reads SGHAT; CDR2 reads FQNNGV. This CDR3 has 11 residues. Trimming removed 5 bases from V and 12 bases from J, with 12 bases in between. The CDR3 DNA reads as TGTGCCAGCAGCGTTAGCCCAGACCAGTATTTT. Encoded protein: CASSVSPDQYF.

The sample holds a few counts of this clone. V and J are TRBV5-6 and TRBJ1-2, with unresolved D. This CDR3 comprises 15 residues. From germline, CDR1 is SGHDT and CDR2 YYEEEE. The V gene lost 0 bases and the J gene lost 0 bases, with 9 bases spanning the gap. CDR3 residues: CASSLGQRANYGYTF. The CDR3 nucleotides are TGTGCCAGCAGCTTGGGTCAGCGAGCTAACTATGGCTACACCTTC.

The J gene is TRBJ2-3, the V gene TRBV6-6; the D is unclear. The CDR3 is 14 residues long. Germline V lookup: CDR1 MNHNY, CDR2 SVGAGI (reference sequence). V lost 4 bases, J lost 0 bases, and 8 bases lay in between. The DNA of the CDR3 is TGTGCCAGCAGTTTCTCGACTAGCACAGATACGCAGTATTTT. This gives the protein CASSFSTSTDTQYF.

This chain links TRBV6-5 with TRBJ2-4, with D maybe TRBD1 (6 bases). The CDR3 has 15 residues. Trimming left V 6 bases short and J 1 base short, with 13 bases between. Germline V gene lookup returns CDR1 MNHEY and CDR2 SVGAGI. CDR3 amino acids: CASSRRQAAKNIQYF. Written as DNA, the CDR3 is TGTGCCAGCAGCAGGAGACAGGCGGCCAAAAACATTCAGTACTTC.

The chain carries TRBV7-3 and TRBJ1-1, with TRBD1 as a possible D gene (6 bases). Trimming removed 5 bases from V and 2 bases from J, with 12 bases in between. In germline, CDR1 is SGHTA, CDR2 FQGTGA. The CDR3 runs 14 residues. The CDR3 reads CASSTTQGNTEAFF. As DNA, the CDR3 is TGTGCCAGCAGCACCACACAGGGAAACACTGAAGCTTTCTTT.

This clone was counted a few times. V usage is TRBV5-7 and J usage is TRBJ1-5; TRBD1 matches at 10 bases. TRBV5-7 is classed as an ORF, of uncertain function. CDR3 length: 16 residues. Unmatched junction bases numbered 5, after V lost 1 base and J lost 4 bases. The CDR3 DNA reads as TGTGCCAGCAGCTTGTCAGGGACAGGGGATAATCAGCCCCAGCATTTT. Residues: CASSLSGTGDNQPQHF.

This clone was picked up a small number of times. V and J are TRBV11-2 and TRBJ2-1; TRBD1 is a possible D gene (5 bases). Trimming took 1 base from V and 9 from J, leaving 16 bases between them. Per the germline V gene, CDR1 is SGHAT and CDR2 is FQNNGV. The CDR3 extends over 15 amino acids. CDR3 residues: CASSLGFTGSGEQFF. The CDR3 region has the DNA TGTGCCAGCAGCTTAGGTTTTACAGGTTCGGGTGAGCAGTTCTTC.

This clone was observed a handful of times. The V call is TRBV7-9, the J call TRBJ2-5, with 7 bases matching TRBD1. With 5 bases clipped from V and 0 bases from J, the junction kept 3 bases outside the gene matches. The CDR3 has 14 residues. Germline V gives CDR1 SEHNR, CDR2 FQNEAQ (reference sequence). The CDR3 bases are TGTGCCAGCAGCCCGACAGGGAACCAAGAGACCCAGTACTTC. Translation: CASSPTGNQETQYF.